This passage covers 28 T cell receptor beta chains from one sample sequenced in a study of shared clonotypes between healthy human individuals. Profiling relied on immunoSEQ multiplex PCR, and the TCRdb table lists in-frame clones only, not all of them. The sample has around 2.5 million clones, 93% seen once. The source material was naive CD4+ T cells from PBMCs. Subset: CD45RA+ positively selected. These receptors all come from a man aged 18 to 35 in good health. Some clones in this sample may be carry-over from other donors' samples.

The V gene is TRBV6-1, the J gene TRBJ1-2; D uncertain. CDR1 is MNHNS and CDR2 is SASEGT in the germline V gene. The germline V and J ends were trimmed by 0 bases and 8 bases, with 10 bases remaining between them. This CDR3 has 13 amino acids. The CDR3 DNA follows: TGTGCCAGCAGTGAAGCTCGGCTGCGGGGCTACACCTTC. This sequence encodes CASSEARLRGYTF.

The chain has TRBV10-3 and TRBJ2-7; D tentatively reads TRBD1 or TRBD2 (5 bases each). The germline gives CDR1 ENHRY, CDR2 SYGVKD. V shed 0 bases and J shed 5 bases, with 17 bases lying between them. The CDR3 length is 16 residues. The CDR3: CAISESTGTALDEQYF. CDR3 bases: TGTGCCATCAGTGAGTCCACCGGGACCGCCCTAGACGAGCAGTACTTC.

The chain couples TRBV18 to TRBJ2-5, with D maybe TRBD2 (6 bases). This CDR3 is 17 amino acids long. Deletions cut 3 bases from V and 1 base from J, with 18 bases between. Germline loops: CDR1 KGHSH, CDR2 LQKENI. The CDR3: CASSPRLEGYSQETQYF. CDR3 nucleotide sequence: TGTGCCAGCTCACCTCGACTGGAGGGTTACTCCCAAGAGACCCAGTACTTC. The full variable domain, rest sourced from reference TRBV18 and TRBJ2-5, is NAGVMQNPRHLVRRRGQEARLRCSPMKGHSHVYWYRQLPEEGLKFMVYLQKENIIDESGMPKERFSAEFPKEGPSILRIQQVVRGDSAAYFCASSPRLEGYSQETQYFGPGTRLLVL.

The genes are TRBV19 and TRBJ2-5; D might be TRBD1 (5 bases). Looked up from germline, CDR1 is LNHDA and CDR2 is SQIVND (reference sequence). CDR3 length: 14 residues. The V gene lost 6 bases and the J gene lost 4 bases, with 15 bases spanning the gap. CDR3 sequence: CASSLDNSGETQYF. The CDR3 nucleotides read TGTGCCAGTAGCCTGGACAATTCGGGAGAGACCCAGTACTTC.

The chain recombines TRBV7-2 with TRBJ2-7; tentative D call: TRBD2 (6 bases). The CDR3 is made up of 14 amino acids. Germline-derived CDR1 and CDR2 are SGHTA and FQGNSA. V was shortened by 1 base and J by 4 bases, with 11 bases between the two germline ends. This chain's CDR3 is CASSLEGGTYEQYF. In DNA form, the CDR3 reads TGTGCCAGCAGCTTAGAAGGCGGGACTTACGAGCAGTACTTC.

This clone was picked up one time. This chain uses TRBV5-1 with TRBJ2-5, with 7 bases aligning to TRBD1. The CDR3 is made up of 15 amino acids. V gave up 4 bases and J gave up 4 bases; unmatched junction bases: 10. Germline lookup yields CDR1 SGHRS and CDR2 YFSETQ. DNA of the CDR3: TGCGCCAGCAGCGCGACAGGGAACGTCGGAGAGACCCAGTACTTC. Translated: CASSATGNVGETQYF.

This chain uses TRBV5-4 with TRBJ2-3, with D perhaps matching TRBD1 (6 bases). The germline CDR1 and CDR2 sequences are SGHNT and YYREEE (reference sequence). The CDR3 covers 15 residues. V was trimmed by 2 bases and J by 4 bases, leaving 14 bases between them. The CDR3 loop is CASSLSGDGADTQYF. CDR3 sequence (DNA): TGTGCCAGCAGCTTATCAGGGGATGGGGCAGATACGCAGTATTTT.

The chain couples TRBV20-1 to TRBJ2-7; D is unresolved. The germline V gene encodes CDR1 DFQATT and CDR2 SNEGSKA (reference sequence). CDR3 length: 10 amino acids. The CDR3 sequence is CRTWGYEQYF. The DNA for the CDR3 is TGCAGAACGTGGGGCTACGAGCAGTACTTC.

The chain is built from TRBV28 and TRBJ1-5, with 10 bases identical to TRBD1. Unmatched junction bases numbered 13, after V lost 8 bases and J lost 3 bases. Germline V gives CDR1 MDHEN, CDR2 SYDVKM. CDR3 length equals 17 residues. CDR3 amino acids: CASDTEPGQGSNQPQHF. Written as DNA, the CDR3 is TGTGCCAGCGATACGGAACCGGGACAGGGGTCCAATCAGCCCCAGCATTTT.

V and J are TRBV30 and TRBJ2-5; weak D call: TRBD1 (6 bases). The germline gives CDR1 GTSNPN, CDR2 SVGIG (reference sequence). The CDR3 is 13 residues long. V lost 2 bases to trimming and J lost 2 bases, with 9 bases between them. The CDR3 reads CAWSPDSQETQYF. CDR3 DNA: TGTGCCTGGAGTCCGGACAGTCAAGAGACCCAGTACTTC.

CDR3 DNA sequence: TGTGCCAGCTCACCACCTGCCCCCCGGGTGAGCGATGAAGCTTTCTTT. It encodes CASSPPAPRVSDEAFF. J is TRBJ1-1 and V is TRBV18; D not resolved. Germline CDR1 KGHSH, CDR2 LQKENI. The V end lost 0 bases, the J end lost 7 bases, and 18 bases lay between the germline ends. This CDR3 region has 16 residues.

This rearrangement joins TRBV4-1 to TRBJ1-5; perhaps TRBD1 as D (5 bases). The ends were cut back, 2 bases at V and 1 base at J, with 15 bases in the middle. Germline V CDR1 and CDR2: MGHRA, YSYEKL. The CDR3 contains 17 residues. CDR3 bases: TGCGCCAGCAGCCAAAGATCGGGCAGGGTGAGCAATCAGCCCCAGCATTTT. Translation: CASSQRSGRVSNQPQHF.

This clone was counted once. Other DNA sequences in this specimen translate into the identical CDR3. The V call is TRBV5-5, the J call TRBJ2-3; no clear D. This CDR3 spans 14 amino acids. CDR1 and CDR2 from the germline V gene are SGHKS and YYEKEE (reference sequence). The V end was cut by 4 bases, the J end by 0 bases, with 9 bases between. Written as DNA, the CDR3 is TGTGCCAGCAGCACCCTAATTAGCACAGATACGCAGTATTTT. It translates to CASSTLISTDTQYF.

The V gene is TRBV11-2, the J gene TRBJ2-1; 10 nucleotides agree with TRBD2. The germline V gene encodes CDR1 SGHAT and CDR2 FQNNGV. CDR3 length equals 17 residues. With V trimmed by 1 base and J by 9 bases, 12 bases remained unmatched. The CDR3 region is CASSLGSGGTSVSEQFF. The CDR3, as DNA: TGTGCCAGCAGCTTAGGAAGTGGCGGGACTAGCGTTAGTGAGCAGTTCTTC. Variable domain in full (rest from reference TRBV11-2 and TRBJ2-1): EAGVAQSPRYKIIEKRQSVAFWCNPISGHATLYWYQQILGQGPKLLIQFQNNGVVDDSQLPKDRFSAERLKGVDSTLKIQPAKLEDSAVYLCASSLGSGGTSVSEQFFGPGTRLTVL.

J is TRBJ2-7 and V is TRBV2; TRBD2 matches 8 bases. Per the germline V gene, CDR1 is SNHLY and CDR2 is FYNNEI. The J segment lost 5 bases and the V segment lost 6 bases, leaving 9 bases of the junction unmatched. This CDR3 region has 14 residues. Here the CDR3 DNA reads TGTGCCAGCAGATCGAGCGGGAGTAGCGACGAGCAGTACTTC. It translates to CASRSSGSSDEQYF.

This chain connects TRBV7-2 to TRBJ1-6; D call uncertain. V was shortened by 0 bases and J by 9 bases, with 6 bases between the two germline ends. Germline lookup yields CDR1 SGHTA and CDR2 FQGNSA. The CDR3 spans 13 residues. CDR3 coding DNA: TGTGCCAGCAGCTTAGCGCCCGGTTCACCCCTCCACTTT. It yields the protein CASSLAPGSPLHF.

The chain combines TRBV10-3 with TRBJ2-3; 15 positions agree with TRBD2. There are 14 residues in the CDR3. Germline V gene sequence: CDR1 ENHRY, CDR2 SYGVKD. V dropped 10 bases and J dropped 6; count of bases not matched to a gene: 5. CDR3 coding DNA: TGTGCCACCCTGGGACTAGCGGGAGGCGATACGCAGTATTTT. It translates to CATLGLAGGDTQYF.

As regards this clone: Mismatch with germline at one junction end may stem from a read error. The chain links TRBV25-1 to TRBJ2-3; D possibly matches TRBD1 or TRBD2 (5 bases each). This CDR3 has 12 amino acids. CDR1 MGHDK and CDR2 SYGVNS come from the germline V gene. The CDR3 sequence: CASSEWGTPPNF. The CDR3 bases are TGTGCCAGCAGTGAATGGGGGACGCCCCCCAATTTT. Full variable domain (outside the CDR3, taken from reference TRBV25-1 and TRBJ2-3): EADIYQTPRYLVIGTGKKITLECSQTMGHDKMYWYQQDPGMELHLIHYSYGVNSTEKGDLSSESTVSRIRTEHFPLTLESARPSHTSQYLCASSEWGTPPNFGPGTRLTVL.

The chain employs TRBV29-1 and TRBJ2-3; no firm D call. Trimming removed 2 bases at V and 14 bases at J, with 14 bases between. CDR3 length: 11 amino acids. Germline V lookup: CDR1 SQVTM, CDR2 ANQGSEA. In nucleotides, the CDR3 is TGCAGCGTTGAACCGGGCCCCCGTCCGTATTTT. Amino acid sequence: CSVEPGPRPYF.

V gene TRBV30 combines with J gene TRBJ2-4; D not certain. V dropped 0 bases and J dropped 0 bases, with 12 bases sitting between them. The CDR3 consists of 16 residues. The germline V gene has CDR1 GTSNPN and CDR2 SVGIG (reference sequence). CDR3 DNA sequence: TGTGCCTGGAGTGTACGAGGTGCCCTAGCCAAAAACATTCAGTACTTC. Translated: CAWSVRGALAKNIQYF.

J is TRBJ1-2 and V is TRBV5-4; D is possibly TRBD1 (5 bases). This CDR3 comprises 14 residues. Between the trimmed V and J ends, which lost 4 bases and 6 bases, there was a span of 16 bases. CDR1 is SGHNT and CDR2 is YYREEE in the germline V gene (reference sequence). Written as DNA, the CDR3 is TGTGCCAGCAGCCTGGGACCTCCTGGGGATGGCTACACCTTC. This encodes CASSLGPPGDGYTF.

V usage is TRBV5-6 and J usage is TRBJ2-1, with TRBD2 identical over 11 bases. The V and J ends lost 4 bases and 3 bases, in that order; junction bases with no gene match: 12. The CDR3 consists of 18 residues. Germline V gene lookup returns CDR1 SGHDT and CDR2 YYEEEE. Here the CDR3 reads CASSPIPGTSGYYNEQFF. The DNA of the CDR3 is TGTGCCAGCAGCCCCATACCCGGGACTAGCGGATACTACAATGAGCAGTTCTTC.

The rearrangement uses TRBV29-1 and TRBJ2-1; 13 bases are a match to TRBD2. Trimming cost V 5 bases and J 12 bases; bases outside gene matches: 10. Germline V CDR1 and CDR2: SQVTM, ANQGSEA. The CDR3 spans 14 residues. This CDR3 reads CSVRPGLAGVAQFF. DNA for the CDR3: TGCAGCGTTCGTCCCGGACTAGCGGGAGTAGCGCAGTTCTTC.

The gene calls are TRBV30 and TRBJ2-7; TRBD2 agrees at 9 bases. CDR1 GTSNPN and CDR2 SVGIG come from the germline V gene (reference sequence). With V trimmed by 3 bases and J by 3 bases, 15 bases remained unmatched. The CDR3 contains 17 residues. CDR3 sequence (DNA): TGTGCCTGGAGAGTCATCTTTCCGGGACTAGCTTTCTACGAGCAGTACTTC. Translated, it gives CAWRVIFPGLAFYEQYF.

The rearrangement links TRBV9 to TRBJ2-1; 13 bases are shared with TRBD2. Looked up from germline, CDR1 is SGDLS and CDR2 is YYNGEE. The CDR3 is 15 amino acids. With 4 bases clipped from V and 6 bases from J, the junction kept 4 bases outside the gene matches. CDR3 sequence reads: CASSPGLAGSNEQFF. CDR3 bases: TGTGCCAGCAGCCCGGGACTAGCGGGGTCCAATGAGCAGTTCTTC.

The chain employs TRBV25-1 and TRBJ2-6; D is possibly TRBD1 (5 bases). Trimming stripped 3 bases from V and 1 base from J, with 13 bases between. The CDR3 totals 17 residues. The germline CDR1 and CDR2 sequences are MGHDK and SYGVNS. This CDR3 is CASSEGNRGSGANVLTF. In DNA, the CDR3 is TGTGCCAGCAGTGAGGGTAATAGGGGTTCTGGGGCCAACGTCCTGACTTTC.

The chain combines TRBV6-5 with TRBJ2-7; TRBD1 or TRBD2 may be the D gene (5 bases each). The CDR3 contains 15 residues. The germline CDR1 and CDR2 sequences are MNHEY and SVGAGI. V lost 7 bases, J lost 1 base, and 17 bases lay in between. CDR3 sequence (DNA): TGTGCCAGCACTCTGGTGAGGGGTGGTTCCTACGAGCAGTACTTC. Protein: CASTLVRGGSYEQYF.

The rearrangement uses TRBV7-9 and TRBJ2-5, with a possible D match to TRBD1 (6 bases). CDR1 SEHNR and CDR2 FQNEAQ come from the germline V gene (reference sequence). With 5 bases removed from V and 5 bases from J, the gap between germline ends came to 21 bases. This CDR3 is built from 16 residues. CDR3 DNA sequence: TGTGCCAGCAGCAAACCCGGACAGCGAACGCTTGAGACCCAGTACTTC. Amino acid sequence: CASSKPGQRTLETQYF.